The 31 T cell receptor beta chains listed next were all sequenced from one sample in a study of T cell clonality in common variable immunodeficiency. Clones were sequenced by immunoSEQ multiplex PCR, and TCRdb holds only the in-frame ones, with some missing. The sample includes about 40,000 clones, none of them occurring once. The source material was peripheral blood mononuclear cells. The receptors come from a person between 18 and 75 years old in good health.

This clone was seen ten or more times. The part of the CDR3 DNA that was read is TGCAGTGCTAGGGGGGGGGAAGCTAACTATGGC. It yields the protein CSARGGEANYG. The complete CDR3 reads CSARGGEANYGYTF. The V gene is TRBV20-1, the J gene TRBJ1-2; tentative D call: TRBD1 (5 bases). The observed sequence ends 3 residues before the CDR3 terminus, with the missing tail filled in from the germline J gene. With 3 bases removed from V and 0 bases from J, the gap between germline ends came to 11 bases. This CDR3 comprises 14 residues. Germline-derived CDR1 and CDR2 are DFQATT and SNEGSKA (reference sequence).

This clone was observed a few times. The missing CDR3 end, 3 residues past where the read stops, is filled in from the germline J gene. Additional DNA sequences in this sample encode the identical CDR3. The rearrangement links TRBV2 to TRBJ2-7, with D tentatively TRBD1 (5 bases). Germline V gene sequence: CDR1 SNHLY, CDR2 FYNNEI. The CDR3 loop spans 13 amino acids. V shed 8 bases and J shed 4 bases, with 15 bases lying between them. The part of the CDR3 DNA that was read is TGTGCCAGCGTGGGGCAGGTTCTTTACGAG. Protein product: CASVGQVLYE. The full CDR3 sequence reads CASVGQVLYEQYF.

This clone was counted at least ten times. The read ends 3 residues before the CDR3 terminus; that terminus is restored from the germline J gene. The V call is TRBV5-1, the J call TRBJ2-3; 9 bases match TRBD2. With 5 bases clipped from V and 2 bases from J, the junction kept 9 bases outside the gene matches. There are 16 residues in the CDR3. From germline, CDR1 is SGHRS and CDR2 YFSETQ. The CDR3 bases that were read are TGCGCCAGCAGTGCGGGGGGGGATTCCCTCACAGATACG. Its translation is CASSAGGDSLTDT. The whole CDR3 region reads CASSAGGDSLTDTQYF.

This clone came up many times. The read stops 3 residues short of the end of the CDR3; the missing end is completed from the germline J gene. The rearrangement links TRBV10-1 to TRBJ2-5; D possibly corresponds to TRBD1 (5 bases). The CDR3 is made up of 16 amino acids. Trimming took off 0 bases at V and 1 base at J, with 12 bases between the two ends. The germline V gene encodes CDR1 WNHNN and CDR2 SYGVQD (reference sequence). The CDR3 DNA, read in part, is TGCGCCAGCAGTGAGTCCATGAGACAGACCCAAGAGACC. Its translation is CASSESMRQTQET. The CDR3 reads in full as CASSESMRQTQETQYF.

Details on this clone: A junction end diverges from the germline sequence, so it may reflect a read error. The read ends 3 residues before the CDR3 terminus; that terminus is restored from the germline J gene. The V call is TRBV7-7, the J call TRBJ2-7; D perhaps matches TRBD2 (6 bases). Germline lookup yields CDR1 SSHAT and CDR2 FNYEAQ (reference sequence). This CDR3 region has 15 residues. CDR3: CASRRTSIGSYEQYF. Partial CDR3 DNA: TGTGCTAGCAGGCGCACTAGCATAGGTTCCTACGAG. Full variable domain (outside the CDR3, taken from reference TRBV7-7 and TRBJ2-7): GAGVSQSPRYKVTKRGQDVTLRCDPISSHATLYWYQQALGQGPEFLTYFNYEAQPDKSGLPSDRFSAERPEGSISTLTIQRTEQRDSAMYRCASRRTSIGSYEQYFGPGTRLTVT.

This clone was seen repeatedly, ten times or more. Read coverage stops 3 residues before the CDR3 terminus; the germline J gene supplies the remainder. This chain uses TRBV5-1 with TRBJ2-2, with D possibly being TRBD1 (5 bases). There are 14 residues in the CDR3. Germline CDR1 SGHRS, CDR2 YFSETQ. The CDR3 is CASSQSGPMRKLFF. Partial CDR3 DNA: TGCGCCAGCAGCCAGTCAGGGCCGATGAGGAAG.

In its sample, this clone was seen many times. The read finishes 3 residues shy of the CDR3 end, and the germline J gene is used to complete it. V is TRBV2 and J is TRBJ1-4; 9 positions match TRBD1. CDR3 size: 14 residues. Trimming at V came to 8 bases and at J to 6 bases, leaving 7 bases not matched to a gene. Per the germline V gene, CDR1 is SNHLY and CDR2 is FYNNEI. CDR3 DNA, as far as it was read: TGTGCCAGCGGGGAGGACAGGGGCGATGAAAAA. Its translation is CASGEDRGDEK. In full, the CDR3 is CASGEDRGDEKLFF.

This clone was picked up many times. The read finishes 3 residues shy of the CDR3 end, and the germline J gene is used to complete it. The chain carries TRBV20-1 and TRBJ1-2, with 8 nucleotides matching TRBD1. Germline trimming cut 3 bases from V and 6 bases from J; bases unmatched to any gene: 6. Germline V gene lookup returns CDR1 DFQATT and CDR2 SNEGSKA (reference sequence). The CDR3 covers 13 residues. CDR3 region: CSARRQGQDGYTF. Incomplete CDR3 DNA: TGCAGTGCTAGGCGACAGGGGCAAGATGGC.

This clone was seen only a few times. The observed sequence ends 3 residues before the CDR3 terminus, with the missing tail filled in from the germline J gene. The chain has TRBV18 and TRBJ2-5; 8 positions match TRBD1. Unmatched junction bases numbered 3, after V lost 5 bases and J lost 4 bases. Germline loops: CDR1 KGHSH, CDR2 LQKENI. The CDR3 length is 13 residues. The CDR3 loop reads CASSADRAETQYF. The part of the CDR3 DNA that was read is TGTGCCAGCTCAGCGGACAGGGCAGAGACC.

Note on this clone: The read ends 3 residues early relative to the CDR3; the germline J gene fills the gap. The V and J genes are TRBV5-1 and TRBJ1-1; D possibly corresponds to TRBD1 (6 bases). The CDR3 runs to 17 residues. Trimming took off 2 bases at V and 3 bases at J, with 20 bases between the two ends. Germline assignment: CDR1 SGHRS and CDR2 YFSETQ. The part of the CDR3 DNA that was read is TGCGCCAGCAGCTTCAGCTTCGGGGGGCGACCTGACACTGAA. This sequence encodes CASSFSFGGRPDTE. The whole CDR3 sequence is CASSFSFGGRPDTEAFF.

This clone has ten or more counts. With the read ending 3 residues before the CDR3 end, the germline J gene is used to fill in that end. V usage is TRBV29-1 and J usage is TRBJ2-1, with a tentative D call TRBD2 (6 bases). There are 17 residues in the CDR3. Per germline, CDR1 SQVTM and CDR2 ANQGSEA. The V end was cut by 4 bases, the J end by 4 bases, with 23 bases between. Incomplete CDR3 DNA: TGCAGCGTTGGAGATCATAGCGGAGAGAGACGATACAATGAG. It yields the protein CSVGDHSGERRYNE. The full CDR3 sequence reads CSVGDHSGERRYNEQFF.

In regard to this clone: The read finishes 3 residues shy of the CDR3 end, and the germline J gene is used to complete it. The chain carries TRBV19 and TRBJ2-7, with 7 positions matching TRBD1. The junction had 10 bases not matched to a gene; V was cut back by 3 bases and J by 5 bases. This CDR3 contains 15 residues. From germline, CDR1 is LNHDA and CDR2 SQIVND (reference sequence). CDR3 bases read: TGTGCCAGTAGTATCCCGTTGACAGGGCCCAACGAG. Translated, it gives CASSIPLTGPNE. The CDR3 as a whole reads CASSIPLTGPNEQYF.

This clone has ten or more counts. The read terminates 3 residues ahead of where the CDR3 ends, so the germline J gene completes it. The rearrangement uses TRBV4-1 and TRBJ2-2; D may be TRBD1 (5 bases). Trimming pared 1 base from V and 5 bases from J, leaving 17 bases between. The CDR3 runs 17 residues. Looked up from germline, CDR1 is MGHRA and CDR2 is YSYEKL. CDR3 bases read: TGCGCCAGCAGCCAAGTGGACATGGGGTTCCGAACCGGGGAG. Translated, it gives CASSQVDMGFRTGE. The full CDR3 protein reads CASSQVDMGFRTGELFF.

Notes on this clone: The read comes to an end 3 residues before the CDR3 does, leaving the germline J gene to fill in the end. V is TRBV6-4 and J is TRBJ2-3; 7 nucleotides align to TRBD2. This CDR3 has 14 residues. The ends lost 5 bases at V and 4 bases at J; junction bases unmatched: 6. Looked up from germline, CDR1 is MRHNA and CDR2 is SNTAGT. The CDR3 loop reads CASSLAGDADTQYF. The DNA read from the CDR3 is TGTGCCAGCAGTCTGGCGGGAGACGCAGATACG.

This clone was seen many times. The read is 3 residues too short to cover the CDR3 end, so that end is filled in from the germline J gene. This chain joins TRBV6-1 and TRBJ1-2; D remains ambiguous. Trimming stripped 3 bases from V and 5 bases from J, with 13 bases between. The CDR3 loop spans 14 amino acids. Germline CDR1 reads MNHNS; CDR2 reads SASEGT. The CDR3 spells CASSDVGRKYGYTF. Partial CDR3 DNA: TGTGCCAGCAGTGACGTGGGCAGAAAGTATGGC.

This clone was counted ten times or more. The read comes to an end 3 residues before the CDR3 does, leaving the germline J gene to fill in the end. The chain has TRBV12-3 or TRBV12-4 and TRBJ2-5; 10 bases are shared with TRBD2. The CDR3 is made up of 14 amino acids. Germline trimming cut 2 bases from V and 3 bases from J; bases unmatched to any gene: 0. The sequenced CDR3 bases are TGTGCCAGCAGTTTACTAGCGGGGGAAGAGACC. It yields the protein CASSLLAGEET. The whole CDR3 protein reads CASSLLAGEETQYF.

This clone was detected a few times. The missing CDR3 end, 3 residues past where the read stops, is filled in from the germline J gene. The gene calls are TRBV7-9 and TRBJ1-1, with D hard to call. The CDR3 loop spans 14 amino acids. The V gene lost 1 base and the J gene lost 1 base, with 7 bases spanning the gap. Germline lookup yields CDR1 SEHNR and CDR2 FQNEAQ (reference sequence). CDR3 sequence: CASSLEPGNTEAFF. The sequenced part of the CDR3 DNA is TGTGCCAGCAGCTTAGAACCGGGGAACACTGAA.

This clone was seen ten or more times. The CDR3: CASSLVEGNEQYF. The CDR3 bases that were read are TGCGCCAGCAGCTTGGTTGAGGGGAACGAG. The rearrangement uses TRBV5-1 and TRBJ2-7; D may be TRBD1 or TRBD2 (5 bases each). The read stops 3 residues short of the end of the CDR3; the missing end is completed from the germline J gene. Trimming took off 0 bases at V and 5 bases at J, with 9 bases between the two ends. The CDR3 contains 13 residues. The V gene's germline CDR1 is SGHRS and CDR2 YFSETQ.

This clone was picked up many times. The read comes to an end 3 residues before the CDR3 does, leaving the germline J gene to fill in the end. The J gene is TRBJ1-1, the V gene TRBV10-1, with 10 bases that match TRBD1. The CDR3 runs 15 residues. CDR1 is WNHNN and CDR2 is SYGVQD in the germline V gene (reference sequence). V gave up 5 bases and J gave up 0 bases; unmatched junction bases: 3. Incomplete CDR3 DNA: TGCGCCAGCAGTAGACAGGGGGCCCTGAACACTGAA. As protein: CASSRQGALNTE. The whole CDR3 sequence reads CASSRQGALNTEAFF.

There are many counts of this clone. CDR3 residues: CASSNAIDFSYNEQFF. Incomplete CDR3 DNA: TGCGCCAGCAGCAACGCAATAGATTTCTCCTACAATGAG. The chain couples TRBV5-1 to TRBJ2-1; no firm D call. Coverage ceases 3 residues before the CDR3 finishes, and the germline J gene fills in the end. Deletions cut 4 bases from V and 0 bases from J, with 14 bases between. CDR3 length: 16 residues. Germline assignment: CDR1 SGHRS and CDR2 YFSETQ. Using reference TRBV5-1 and TRBJ2-1 for the parts outside the CDR3, the full variable domain is KAGVTQTPRYLIKTRGQQVTLSCSPISGHRSVSWYQQTPGQGLQFLFEYFSETQRNKGNFPGRFSGRQFSNSRSEMNVSTLELGDSALYLCASSNAIDFSYNEQFFGPGTRLTVL.

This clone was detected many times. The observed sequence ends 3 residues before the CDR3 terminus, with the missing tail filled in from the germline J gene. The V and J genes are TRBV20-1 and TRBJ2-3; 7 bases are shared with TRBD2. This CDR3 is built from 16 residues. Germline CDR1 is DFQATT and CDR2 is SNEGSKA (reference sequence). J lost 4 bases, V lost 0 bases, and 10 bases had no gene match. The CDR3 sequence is CSARDRLAGAADTQYF. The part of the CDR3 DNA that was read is TGCAGTGCTAGAGATCGTCTGGCGGGAGCCGCAGATACG.

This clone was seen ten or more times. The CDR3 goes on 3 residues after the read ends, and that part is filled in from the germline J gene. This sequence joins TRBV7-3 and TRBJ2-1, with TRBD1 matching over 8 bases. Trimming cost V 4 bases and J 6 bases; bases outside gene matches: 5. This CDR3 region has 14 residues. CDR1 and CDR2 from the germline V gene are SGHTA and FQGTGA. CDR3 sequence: CASSSGQGVNEQFF. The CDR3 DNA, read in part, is TGTGCCAGCAGCTCAGGACAGGGAGTCAATGAG. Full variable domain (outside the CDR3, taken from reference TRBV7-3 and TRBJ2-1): GAGVSQTPSNKVTEKGKYVELRCDPISGHTALYWYRQSLGQGPEFLIYFQGTGAADDSGLPNDRFFAVRPEGSVSTLKIQRTERGDSAVYLCASSSGQGVNEQFFGPGTRLTVL.

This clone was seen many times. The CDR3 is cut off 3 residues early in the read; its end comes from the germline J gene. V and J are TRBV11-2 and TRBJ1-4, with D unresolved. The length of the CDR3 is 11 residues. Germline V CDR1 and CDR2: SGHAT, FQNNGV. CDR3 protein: CASSLAQELFF. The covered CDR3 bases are TGTGCCAGCAGCTTAGCCCAGGAA.

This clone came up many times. The CDR3 sequence: CASSIQGLNNEQYF. The DNA read from the CDR3 is TGTGCCAGCTCAATACAGGGGCTCAACAACGAG. The chain uses TRBV18 and TRBJ2-7; 7 positions agree with TRBD1. The read falls 3 residues short of the CDR3 end, and the missing part is taken from the germline J gene. The CDR3 is 14 residues long. Per germline, CDR1 KGHSH and CDR2 LQKENI. The J segment lost 5 bases and the V segment lost 5 bases, leaving 9 bases of the junction unmatched.

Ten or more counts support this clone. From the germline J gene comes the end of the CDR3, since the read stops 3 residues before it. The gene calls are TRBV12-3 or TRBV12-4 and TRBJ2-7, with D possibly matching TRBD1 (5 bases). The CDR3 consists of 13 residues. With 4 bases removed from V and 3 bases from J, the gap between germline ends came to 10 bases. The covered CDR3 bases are TGTGCCAGCAGTTCAGGGTATCGCTACGAG. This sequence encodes CASSSGYRYE. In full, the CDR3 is CASSSGYRYEQYF.

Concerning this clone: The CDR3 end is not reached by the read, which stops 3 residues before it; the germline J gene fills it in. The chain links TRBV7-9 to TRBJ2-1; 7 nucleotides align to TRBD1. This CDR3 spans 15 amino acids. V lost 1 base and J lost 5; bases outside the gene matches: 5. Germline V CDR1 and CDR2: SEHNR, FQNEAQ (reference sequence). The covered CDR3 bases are TGTGCCAGCAGCTTAGGGGACAGCCGACACAATGAG. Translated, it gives CASSLGDSRHNE. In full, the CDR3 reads CASSLGDSRHNEQFF.

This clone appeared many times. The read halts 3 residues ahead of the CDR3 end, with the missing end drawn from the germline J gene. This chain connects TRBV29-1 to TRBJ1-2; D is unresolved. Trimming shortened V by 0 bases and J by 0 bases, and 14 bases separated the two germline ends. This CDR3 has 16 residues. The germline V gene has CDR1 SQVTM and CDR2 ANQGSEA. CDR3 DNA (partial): TGCAGCGTTGAAGATAGGGTAGCGGCTGCTAACTATGGC. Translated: CSVEDRVAAANYG. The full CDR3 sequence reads CSVEDRVAAANYGYTF. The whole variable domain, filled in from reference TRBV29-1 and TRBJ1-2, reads SAVISQKPSRDICQRGTSLTIQCQVDSQVTMMFWYRQQPGQSLTLIATANQGSEATYESGFVIDKFPISRPNLTFSTLTVSNMSPEDSSIYLCSVEDRVAAANYGYTFGSGTRLTVV.

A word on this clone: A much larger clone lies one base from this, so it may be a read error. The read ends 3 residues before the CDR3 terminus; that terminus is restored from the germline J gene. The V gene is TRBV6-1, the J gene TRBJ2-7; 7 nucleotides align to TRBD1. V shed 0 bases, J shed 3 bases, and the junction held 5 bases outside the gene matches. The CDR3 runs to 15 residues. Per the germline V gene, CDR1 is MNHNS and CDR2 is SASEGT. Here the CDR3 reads CASSEARGPDYEQYF. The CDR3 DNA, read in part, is TGTGCCAGCAGTGAAGCGAGGGGGCCTGACTACGAG.

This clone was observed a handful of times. CDR3 amino acids: CASQGQKETQYF. The covered CDR3 bases are TGTGCCAGCCAGGGACAGAAAGAGACC. The chain uses TRBV2 and TRBJ2-5, with 7 bases fitting TRBD1. The CDR3 end falls 3 residues outside the read, so it is completed with the germline J gene. The junction had 3 bases not matched to a gene; V was cut back by 8 bases and J by 3 bases. The CDR3 extends over 12 amino acids. Per germline, CDR1 SNHLY and CDR2 FYNNEI.

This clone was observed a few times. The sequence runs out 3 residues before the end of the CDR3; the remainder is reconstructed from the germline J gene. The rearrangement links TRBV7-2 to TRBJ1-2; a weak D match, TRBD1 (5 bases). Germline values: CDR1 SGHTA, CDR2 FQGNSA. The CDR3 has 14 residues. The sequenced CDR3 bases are TGTGCCAGCAGCTTAGCGGGAGGGGAAGATACC. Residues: CASSLAGGEDT. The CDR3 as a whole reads CASSLAGGEDTYTF.

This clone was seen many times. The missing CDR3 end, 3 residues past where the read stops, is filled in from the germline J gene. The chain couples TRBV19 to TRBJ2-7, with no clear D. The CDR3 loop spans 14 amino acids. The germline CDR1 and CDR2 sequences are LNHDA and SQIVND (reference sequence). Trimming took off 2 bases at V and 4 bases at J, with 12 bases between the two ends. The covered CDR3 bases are TGTGCCAGTAGTATAACCCCACCAACTTACGAG. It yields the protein CASSITPPTYE. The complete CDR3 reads CASSITPPTYEQYF.